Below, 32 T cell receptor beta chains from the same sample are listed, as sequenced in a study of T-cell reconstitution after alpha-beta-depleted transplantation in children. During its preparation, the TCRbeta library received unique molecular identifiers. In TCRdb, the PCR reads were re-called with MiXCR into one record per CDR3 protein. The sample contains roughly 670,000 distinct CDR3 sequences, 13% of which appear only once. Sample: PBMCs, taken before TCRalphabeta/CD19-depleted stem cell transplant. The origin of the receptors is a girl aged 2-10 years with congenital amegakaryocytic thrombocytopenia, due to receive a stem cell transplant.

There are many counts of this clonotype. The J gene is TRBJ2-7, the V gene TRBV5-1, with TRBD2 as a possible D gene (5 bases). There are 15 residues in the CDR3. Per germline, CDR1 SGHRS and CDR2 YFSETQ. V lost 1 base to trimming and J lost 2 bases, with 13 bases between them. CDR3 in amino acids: CASSLNVGETYEQYF. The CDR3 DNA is TGCGCCAGCAGCTTGAATGTGGGAGAGACCTACGAGCAGTACTTC.

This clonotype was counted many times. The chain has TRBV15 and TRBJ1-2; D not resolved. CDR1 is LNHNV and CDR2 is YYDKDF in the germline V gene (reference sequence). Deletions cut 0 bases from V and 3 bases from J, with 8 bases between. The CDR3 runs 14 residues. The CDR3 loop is CATSRDLEDYGYTF. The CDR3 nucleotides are TGTGCCACCAGCAGAGATCTTGAGGACTATGGCTACACCTTC. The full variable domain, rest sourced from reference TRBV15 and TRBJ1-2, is DAMVIQNPRYQVTQFGKPVTLSCSQTLNHNVMYWYQQKSSQAPKLLFHYYDKDFNNEADTPDNFQSRRPNTSFCFLDIRSPGLGDTAMYLCATSRDLEDYGYTFGSGTRLTVV.

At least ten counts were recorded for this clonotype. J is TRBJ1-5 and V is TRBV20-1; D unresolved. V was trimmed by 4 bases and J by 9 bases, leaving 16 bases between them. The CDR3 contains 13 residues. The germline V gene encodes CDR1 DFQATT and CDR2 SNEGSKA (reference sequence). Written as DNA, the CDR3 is TGCAGTGCTAACATGGGTGCGGATTTGCCCCAGCATTTT. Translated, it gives CSANMGADLPQHF.

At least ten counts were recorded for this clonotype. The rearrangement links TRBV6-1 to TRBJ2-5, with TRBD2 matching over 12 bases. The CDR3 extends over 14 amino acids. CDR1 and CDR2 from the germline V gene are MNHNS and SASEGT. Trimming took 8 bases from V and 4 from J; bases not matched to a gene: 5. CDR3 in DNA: TGTGCCAGCGGGGGACTAGCGGGCTTAGAGACCCAGTACTTC. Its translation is CASGGLAGLETQYF.

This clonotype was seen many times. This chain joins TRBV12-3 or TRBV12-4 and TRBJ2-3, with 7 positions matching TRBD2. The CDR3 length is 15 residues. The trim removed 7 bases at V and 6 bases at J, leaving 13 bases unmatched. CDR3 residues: CASNPGSGLSDTQYF. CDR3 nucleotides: TGTGCCAGCAATCCCGGTAGCGGGTTGTCCGATACGCAGTATTTT.

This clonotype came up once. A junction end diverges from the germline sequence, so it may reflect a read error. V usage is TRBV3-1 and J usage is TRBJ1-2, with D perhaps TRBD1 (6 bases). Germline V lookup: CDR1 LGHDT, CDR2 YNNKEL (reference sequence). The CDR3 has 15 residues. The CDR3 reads CAGSQGGQTNYGYTF. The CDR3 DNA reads TGTGCCGGCAGCCAAGGCGGACAGACTAACTATGGCTACACCTTC.

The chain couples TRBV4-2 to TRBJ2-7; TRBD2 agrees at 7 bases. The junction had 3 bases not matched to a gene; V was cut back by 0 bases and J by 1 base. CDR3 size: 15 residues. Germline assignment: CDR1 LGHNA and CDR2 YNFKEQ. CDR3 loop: CASSQDLGGSYEQYF. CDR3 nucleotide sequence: TGTGCCAGCAGCCAAGATTTGGGAGGGTCCTACGAGCAGTACTTC.

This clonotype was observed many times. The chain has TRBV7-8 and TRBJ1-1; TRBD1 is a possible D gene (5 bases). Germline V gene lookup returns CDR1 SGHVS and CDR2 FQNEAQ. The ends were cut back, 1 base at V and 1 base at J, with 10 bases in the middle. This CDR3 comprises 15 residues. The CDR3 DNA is TGTGCCAGCAGCTTAGTTGCAGGGAAGAACACTGAAGCTTTCTTT. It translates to CASSLVAGKNTEAFF.

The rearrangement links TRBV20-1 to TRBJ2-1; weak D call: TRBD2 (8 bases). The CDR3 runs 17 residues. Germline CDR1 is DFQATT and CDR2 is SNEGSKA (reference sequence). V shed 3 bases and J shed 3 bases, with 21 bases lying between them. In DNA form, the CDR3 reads TGCAGTGCTAGTAGTGGGTCGGGAGGGGGCTTCTACAATGAGCAGTTCTTC. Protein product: CSASSGSGGGFYNEQFF.

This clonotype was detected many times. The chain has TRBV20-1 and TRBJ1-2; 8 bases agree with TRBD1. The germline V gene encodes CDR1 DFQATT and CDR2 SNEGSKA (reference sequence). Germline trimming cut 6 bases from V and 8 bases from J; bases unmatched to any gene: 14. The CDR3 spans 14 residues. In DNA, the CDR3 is TGCAGTGCAATTAACCCGACAGGGGAAAAGGGCTACACCTTC. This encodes CSAINPTGEKGYTF.

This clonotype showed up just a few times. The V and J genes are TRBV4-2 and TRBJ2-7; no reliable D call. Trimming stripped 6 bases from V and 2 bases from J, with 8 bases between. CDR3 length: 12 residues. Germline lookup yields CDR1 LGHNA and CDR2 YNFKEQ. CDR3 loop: CASRAGTYEQYF. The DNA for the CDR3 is TGTGCCAGCAGGGCAGGAACCTACGAGCAGTACTTC.

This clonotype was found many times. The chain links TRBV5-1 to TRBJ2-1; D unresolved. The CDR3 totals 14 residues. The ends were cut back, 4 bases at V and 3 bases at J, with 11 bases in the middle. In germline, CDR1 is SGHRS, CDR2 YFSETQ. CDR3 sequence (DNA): TGCGCCAGCAGCCTCCAAGCGAACTACAATGAGCAGTTCTTC. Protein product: CASSLQANYNEQFF.

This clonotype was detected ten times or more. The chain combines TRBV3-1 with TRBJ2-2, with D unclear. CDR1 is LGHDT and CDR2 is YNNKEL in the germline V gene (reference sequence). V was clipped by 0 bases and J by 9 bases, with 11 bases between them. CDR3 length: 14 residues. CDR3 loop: CASSQDLGSRELFF. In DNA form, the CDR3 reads TGTGCCAGCAGCCAAGATCTGGGGTCTAGGGAGCTGTTTTTT.

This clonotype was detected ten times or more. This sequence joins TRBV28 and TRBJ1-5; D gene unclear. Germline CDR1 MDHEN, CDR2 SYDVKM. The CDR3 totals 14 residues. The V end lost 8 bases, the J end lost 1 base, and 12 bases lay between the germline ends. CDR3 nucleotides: TGTGCCAGCTTCGGTACAATAAGCAATCAGCCCCAGCATTTT. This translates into CASFGTISNQPQHF.

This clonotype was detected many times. CDR3: CSARDLQGWLDEQYF. The CDR3 coding sequence is TGCAGTGCTAGGGACCTACAGGGGTGGCTAGACGAGCAGTACTTC. The rearrangement joins TRBV20-1 to TRBJ2-7; 7 bases are shared with TRBD1. Per the germline V gene, CDR1 is DFQATT and CDR2 is SNEGSKA (reference sequence). The CDR3 is made up of 15 amino acids. With V trimmed by 3 bases and J by 5 bases, 13 bases remained unmatched.

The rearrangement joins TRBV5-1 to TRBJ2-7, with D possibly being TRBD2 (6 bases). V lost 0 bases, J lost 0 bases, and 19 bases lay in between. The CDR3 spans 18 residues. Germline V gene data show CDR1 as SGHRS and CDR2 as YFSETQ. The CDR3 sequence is CASSLAVGEVGLSYEQYF. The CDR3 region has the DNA TGCGCCAGCAGCTTGGCCGTAGGGGAGGTCGGACTCTCCTACGAGCAGTACTTC.

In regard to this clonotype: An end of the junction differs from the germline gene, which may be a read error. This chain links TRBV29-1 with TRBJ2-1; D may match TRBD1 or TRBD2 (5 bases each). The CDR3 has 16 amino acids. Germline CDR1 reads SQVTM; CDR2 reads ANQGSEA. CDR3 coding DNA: TGCAGCGGCAGGGACCAAAAACGAATTTTCTACAATGAGCAGATCTTC. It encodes CSGRDQKRIFYNEQIF.

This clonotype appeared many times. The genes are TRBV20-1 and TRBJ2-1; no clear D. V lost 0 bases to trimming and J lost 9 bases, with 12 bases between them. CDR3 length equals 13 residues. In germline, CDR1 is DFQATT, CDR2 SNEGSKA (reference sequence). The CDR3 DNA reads TGCAGTGCTAGAGAGGGTTTGTATCGTGAGCAGTTCTTC. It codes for CSAREGLYREQFF.

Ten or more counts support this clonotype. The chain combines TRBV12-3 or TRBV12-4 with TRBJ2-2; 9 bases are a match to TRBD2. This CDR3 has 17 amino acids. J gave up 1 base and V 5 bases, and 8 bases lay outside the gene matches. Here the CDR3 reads CASSVILAGVNTGELFF. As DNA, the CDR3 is TGTGCCAGCAGTGTGATCTTAGCGGGAGTGAACACCGGGGAGCTGTTTTTT.

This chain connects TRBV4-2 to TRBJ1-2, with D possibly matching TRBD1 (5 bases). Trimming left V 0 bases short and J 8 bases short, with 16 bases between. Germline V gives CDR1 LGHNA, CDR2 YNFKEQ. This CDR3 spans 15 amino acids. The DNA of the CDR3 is TGTGCCAGCAGCCAAGAGGGGGGTGCAGCCGGCGGCTACACCTTC. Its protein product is CASSQEGGAAGGYTF.

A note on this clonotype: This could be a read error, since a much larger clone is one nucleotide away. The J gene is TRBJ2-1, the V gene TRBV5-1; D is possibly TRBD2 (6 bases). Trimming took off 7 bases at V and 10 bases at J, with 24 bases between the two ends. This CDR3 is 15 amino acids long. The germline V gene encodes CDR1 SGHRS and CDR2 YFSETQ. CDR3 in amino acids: CASDPGAGGPKEQFF. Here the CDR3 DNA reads TGCGCCAGCGACCCTGGAGCGGGCGGGCCGAAAGAGCAGTTCTTC.

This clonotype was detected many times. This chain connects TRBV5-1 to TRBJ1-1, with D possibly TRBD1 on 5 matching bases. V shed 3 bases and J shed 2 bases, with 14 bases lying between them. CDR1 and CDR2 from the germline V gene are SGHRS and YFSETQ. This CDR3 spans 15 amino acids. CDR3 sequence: CASSYTSGSNTEAFF. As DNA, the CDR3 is TGCGCCAGCAGCTACACATCAGGGAGTAACACTGAAGCTTTCTTT.

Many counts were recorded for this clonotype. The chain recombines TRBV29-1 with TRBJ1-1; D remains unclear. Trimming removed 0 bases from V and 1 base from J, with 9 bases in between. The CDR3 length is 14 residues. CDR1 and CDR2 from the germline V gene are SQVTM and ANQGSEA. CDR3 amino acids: CSVEEPAGNTEAFF. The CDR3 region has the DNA TGCAGCGTTGAAGAACCCGCAGGGAACACTGAAGCTTTCTTT.

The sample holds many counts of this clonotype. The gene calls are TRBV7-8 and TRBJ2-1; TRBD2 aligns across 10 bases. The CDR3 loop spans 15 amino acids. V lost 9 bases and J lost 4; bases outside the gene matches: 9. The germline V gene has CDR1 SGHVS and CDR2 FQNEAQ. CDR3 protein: CASSLGLATYNEQFF. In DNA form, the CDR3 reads TGTGCCAGTAGTCTGGGACTAGCGACATACAATGAGCAGTTCTTC.

CDR3 sequence (DNA): TGTGCCAGCAGTGTAGGGGGGGCGGACGAGCAGTACTTC. Encoded protein: CASSVGGADEQYF. V gene TRBV2 combines with J gene TRBJ2-7; TRBD2 is a possible D gene (7 bases). The CDR3 is 13 amino acids. CDR1 is SNHLY, CDR2 FYNNEI, per germline. V lost 4 bases and J 5 bases, leaving 12 bases between the germline ends.

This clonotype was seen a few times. The CDR3 region is CASSKSESGTGAVDQETQYF. CDR3 sequence (DNA): TGTGCCAGCAGCAAAAGTGAAAGCGGGACGGGAGCGGTAGACCAAGAGACCCAGTACTTC. This sequence joins TRBV21-1 and TRBJ2-5; the D call TRBD1 from the table was never checked on the DNA. TRBV21-1 is a pseudogene segment. CDR3 length: 20 residues.

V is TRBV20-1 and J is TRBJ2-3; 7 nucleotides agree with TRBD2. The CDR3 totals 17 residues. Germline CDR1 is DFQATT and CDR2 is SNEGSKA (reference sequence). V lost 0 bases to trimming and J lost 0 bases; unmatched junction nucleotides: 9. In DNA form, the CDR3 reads TGCAGTGCTAGAGATCTTTGGACTAGTGGTAGCACAGATACGCAGTATTTT. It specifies CSARDLWTSGSTDTQYF.

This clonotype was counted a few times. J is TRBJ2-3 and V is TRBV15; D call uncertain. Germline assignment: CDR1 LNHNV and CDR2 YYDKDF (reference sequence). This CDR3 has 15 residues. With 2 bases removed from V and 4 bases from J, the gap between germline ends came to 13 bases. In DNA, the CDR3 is TGTGCCACCAGCAGATCGGTGTCAAGCGCAGATACGCAGTATTTT. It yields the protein CATSRSVSSADTQYF.

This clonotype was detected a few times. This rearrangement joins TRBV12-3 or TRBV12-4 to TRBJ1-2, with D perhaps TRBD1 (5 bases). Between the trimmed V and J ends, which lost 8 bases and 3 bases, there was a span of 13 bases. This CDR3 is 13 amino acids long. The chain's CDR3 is CASSLRGYYGYTF. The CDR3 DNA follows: TGTGCCAGCTCCCTAAGGGGATACTATGGCTACACCTTC.

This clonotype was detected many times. CDR3 in DNA: TGTGCCAGCATCCCTCCAATTCAGGGGAACACCGGGGAGCTGTTTTTT. Translation: CASIPPIQGNTGELFF. The chain links TRBV12-3 or TRBV12-4 to TRBJ2-2; tentatively, D is TRBD1 (5 bases). The CDR3 runs 16 residues. Trimming shortened V by 7 bases and J by 1 base, and 16 bases separated the two germline ends.

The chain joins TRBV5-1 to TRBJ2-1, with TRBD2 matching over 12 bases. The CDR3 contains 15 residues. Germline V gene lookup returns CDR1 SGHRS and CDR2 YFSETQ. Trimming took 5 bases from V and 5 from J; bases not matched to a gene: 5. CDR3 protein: CASRELAGGHNEQFF. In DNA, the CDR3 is TGCGCCAGCAGGGAACTAGCGGGGGGCCACAATGAGCAGTTCTTC. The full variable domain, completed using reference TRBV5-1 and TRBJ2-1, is KAGVTQTPRYLIKTRGQQVTLSCSPISGHRSVSWYQQTPGQGLQFLFEYFSETQRNKGNFPGRFSGRQFSNSRSEMNVSTLELGDSALYLCASRELAGGHNEQFFGPGTRLTVL.

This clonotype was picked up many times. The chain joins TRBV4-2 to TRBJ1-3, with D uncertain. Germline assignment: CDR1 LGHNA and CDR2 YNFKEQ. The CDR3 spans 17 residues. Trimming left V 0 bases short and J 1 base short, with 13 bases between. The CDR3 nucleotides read TGTGCCAGCAGCCAAGAAGCTTCCCGGGCATCTGGAAACACCATATATTTT. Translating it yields CASSQEASRASGNTIYF.